Listed below are T cell receptor beta chains from one sample, sequenced in a study of beta chain features in type 1 diabetes. The protocol was immunoSEQ multiplex PCR, while the TCRdb copy is restricted to in-frame clones and leaves out a portion. The sample holds nearly 700,000 clones, 10% to 15% seen once. Sample: naive CD4+ T cells from blood. These receptors all stem from a man aged 18 to 29 with type 1 diabetes. The CDR3 runs from the conserved cysteine through the conserved F or W. A D gene is named only where the DNA matches it firmly. The size field is filled for only some rows; it gives once, few, many or a size class.

j_call v_call d_call clone_size cdr3_aa cdr3_nt
TRBJ1-2 TRBV30 TRBD1 NA CAWSARDRDGYTF TGTGCCTGGTCGGCCCGGGACAGGGACGGCTACACCTTC
TRBJ1-1 TRBV14 NA NA CASSHRARGNTEAFF TGTGCCAGCAGCCATCGCGCGAGAGGGAACACTGAAGCTTTCTTT
TRBJ2-7 TRBV4-2 NA few CASSHYDEQYF TGTGCCAGCAGCCATTACGACGAGCAGTACTTC
TRBJ2-7 TRBV9 NA NA CASSVGDGYEQYF TGTGCCAGCAGCGTAGGGGACGGGTACGAGCAGTACTTC
TRBJ2-1 TRBV6-5 NA NA CASSYTPPHLRDEQFF TGTGCCAGCAGTTACACCCCCCCGCATCTAAGGGATGAGCAGTTCTTC
TRBJ1-5 TRBV30 TRBD1 few CAWSPGTGEFQHF TGTGCCTGGAGTCCCGGGACAGGGGAATTCCAGCATTTT
TRBJ2-1 TRBV5-1 TRBD2 NA CASSLLWLAGSSYNEQFF TGCGCCAGCAGCTTGTTGTGGCTAGCGGGGAGCTCCTACAATGAGCAGTTCTTC
TRBJ2-7 TRBV5-1 TRBD2 few CASSPAPGGREQYF TGCGCCAGCAGCCCCGCGCCGGGGGGGCGCGAGCAGTACTTC
TRBJ1-6 TRBV4-1 NA NA CASSQGRGSDSPLHF TGCGCCAGCAGCCAAGGGCGGGGATCGGATTCACCCCTCCACTTT
TRBJ2-2 TRBV13 NA NA CASSVTGAGGELFF TGTGCCAGCAGCGTCACCGGGGCTGGCGGGGAGCTGTTTTTT
TRBJ1-2 TRBV7-9 NA few CASSSGGLQGGDYGYTF TGTGCCAGCAGCTCCGGTGGGTTACAGGGAGGTGACTATGGCTACACCTTC
TRBJ2-4 TRBV5-1 NA NA CASSGDNKNIQYF TGCGCCAGCAGCGGTGACAACAAAAACATTCAGTACTTC
TRBJ1-2 TRBV11-3 NA NA CASSGPEKDGYTF TGTGCCAGCAGCGGACCCGAGAAAGATGGCTACACCTTC
TRBJ2-1 TRBV1 NA few CTSSPTRGGGPRYSRDEQFF TGCACCAGCAGCCCTACCCGTGGCGGGGGGCCCCGGTACTCAAGGGATGAGCAGTTCTTC
TRBJ2-3 TRBV7-7 TRBD1 few CASSPSGQGFAQYF TGTGCCAGCAGTCCGTCGGGACAGGGGTTCGCGCAGTATTTT
TRBJ2-5 TRBV2 NA NA CASSDLGQSTTQYF TGTGCCAGCAGTGATTTAGGACAGAGTACCACCCAGTACTTC
TRBJ1-1 TRBV29-1 NA few CSVSSRLSTEAFF TGCAGCGTTTCATCCCGACTTTCTACTGAAGCTTTCTTT
TRBJ1-4 TRBV7-9 TRBD1 few CASSFGTGGEKLFF TGTGCCAGCAGCTTCGGGACAGGGGGTGAAAAACTGTTTTTT
TRBJ1-1 TRBV27 NA few CASSLSRSLNTEAFF TGTGCCAGCAGTTTATCGAGGAGCCTGAACACTGAAGCTTTCTTT
TRBJ2-1 TRBV9 TRBD2 NA CASSPQLTGVAGLNEQFF TGTGCCAGCAGCCCCCAACTCACGGGGGTAGCGGGGCTCAATGAGCAGTTCTTC
TRBJ2-2 TRBV9 TRBD1 NA CASSPRTGNFGGELFF TGTGCCAGCTCTCCCCGGACAGGGAATTTTGGCGGGGAGCTGTTTTTT
TRBJ1-5 TRBV21-1 NA NA CASSTRDRRWANQPQHF TGTGCCAGCAGCACCCGGGACCGGCGATGGGCCAATCAGCCCCAGCATTTT
TRBJ1-1 TRBV29-1 NA few CSVDRSLGGEAFF TGCAGCGTTGACCGTAGCCTAGGAGGTGAAGCTTTCTTT
TRBJ2-1 TRBV30 TRBD1 few CAWSGRGQGNYNEQFF TGTGCCTGGAGTGGGCGCGGACAGGGAAACTACAATGAGCAGTTCTTC
TRBJ2-7 TRBV2 NA NA CASNQVEQYF TGTGCCAGCAATCAAGTGGAGCAGTACTTC
TRBJ2-4 TRBV7-2 NA NA CASSFEGIKNIQYF TGTGCCAGCAGCTTTGAGGGGATAAAAAACATTCAGTACTTC
TRBJ2-1 TRBV5-1 NA few CASSFDWGNEQFF TGCGCCAGCAGCTTCGATTGGGGAAATGAGCAGTTCTTC
TRBJ1-1 TRBV29-1 NA few CSGAHNTEAFF TGCAGCGGGGCACATAACACTGAAGCTTTCTTT
TRBJ2-7 TRBV6-6 TRBD1 few CASTLVKGAEQYF TGTGCCAGCACGTTAGTGAAGGGGGCGGAGCAGTACTTC
TRBJ2-2 TRBV5-4 TRBD2 NA CASSLGGAHTGELFF TGTGCCAGCAGCCTGGGAGGGGCGCACACCGGGGAGCTGTTTTTT
TRBJ2-6 TRBV5-4 NA few CASPAGAAGANVLTF TGTGCCAGCCCGGCCGGCGCAGCCGGGGCCAACGTCCTGACTTTC
TRBJ1-1 TRBV27 TRBD1 few CASIRGPSYTEAFF TGTGCCAGTATCAGGGGGCCTAGTTACACTGAAGCTTTCTTT
TRBJ1-5 TRBV7-9 NA few CASSSSGSNQPQHF TGTGCCAGCAGCTCCAGTGGGAGCAATCAGCCCCAGCATTTT
TRBJ2-1 TRBV7-3 NA NA CASSLSANEQFF TGTGCCAGCAGCTTATCGGCCAATGAGCAGTTCTTC
TRBJ1-1 TRBV30 NA few CAWTSMAGAVTEAFF TGTGCCTGGACCTCAATGGCGGGAGCGGTCACTGAAGCTTTCTTT
TRBJ2-5 TRBV9 NA few CASSDTSLWGETQYF TGTGCCAGCAGCGATACCTCTCTATGGGGCGAGACCCAGTACTTC
TRBJ1-2 TRBV19 NA few CASGTKGYTF TGTGCCAGTGGGACTAAGGGCTACACCTTC
TRBJ2-3 TRBV7-9 NA NA CASSPWTRGDTQYF TGTGCCAGCAGCCCCTGGACCCGTGGAGATACGCAGTATTTT
TRBJ1-1 TRBV2 NA few CASSEVLSNTEAFF TGTGCCAGCAGTGAAGTGTTGTCGAACACTGAAGCTTTCTTT
TRBJ2-6 TRBV28 NA NA CASGQPSSGANVLTF TGTGCCAGCGGACAGCCCAGCTCTGGGGCCAACGTCCTGACTTTC
TRBJ2-7 TRBV2 TRBD1 few CASSDRDRGHNEQYF TGTGCCAGCAGTGATCGGGACAGGGGGCACAACGAGCAGTACTTC
TRBJ2-1 TRBV2 NA NA CASSDDTRSYNEQFF TGTGCCAGCAGCGACGACACTCGCTCCTACAATGAGCAGTTCTTC
TRBJ2-5 TRBV19 TRBD1 few CASSLGQAFQETQYF TGTGCCAGTAGCCTAGGACAGGCGTTCCAAGAGACCCAGTACTTC
TRBJ1-3 TRBV15 NA few CATRGRGSGNTIYF TGTGCCACCCGCGGACGTGGCTCTGGAAACACCATATATTTT
TRBJ1-2 TRBV4-1 NA NA CASSQDSDYYGYTF TGCGCCAGCAGCCAAGATAGCGACTACTATGGCTACACCTTC
TRBJ1-1 TRBV7-8 NA NA CASSQHMNTEAFF TGTGCCAGCAGCCAACACATGAACACTGAAGCTTTCTTT
TRBJ1-2 TRBV19 NA few CASSILGKGESGYGYTF TGTGCCAGTAGTATATTGGGAAAAGGGGAATCGGGCTATGGCTACACCTTC
TRBJ2-2 TRBV9 NA NA CASSPWTGGVTGELFF TGTGCCAGCAGCCCTTGGACAGGCGGGGTAACCGGGGAGCTGTTTTTT
TRBJ2-5 TRBV18 NA few CASSPPVFRDGEETQYF TGTGCCAGCTCACCACCCGTTTTCCGAGATGGGGAAGAGACCCAGTACTTC
TRBJ1-6 TRBV9 NA few CASSVAGDPWGSPLHF TGTGCCAGCAGCGTAGCGGGGGATCCCTGGGGTTCACCCCTCCACTTT
TRBJ1-1 TRBV2 TRBD1 NA CASIRTGGMNTEAFF TGTGCCAGCATCCGGACAGGGGGTATGAACACTGAAGCTTTCTTT
TRBJ1-1 TRBV11-1 NA NA CASSLRQENTEAFF TGTGCCAGCAGCTTAAGACAGGAGAACACTGAAGCTTTCTTT
TRBJ2-1 TRBV7-3 TRBD2 few CASSPQRLAGGRNEQFF TGTGCCAGCAGCCCTCAGCGACTAGCGGGGGGGCGGAATGAGCAGTTCTTC
TRBJ1-2 TRBV7-3 NA few CASTSAPESGYTF TGTGCCAGCACCTCAGCCCCGGAGAGTGGCTACACCTTC